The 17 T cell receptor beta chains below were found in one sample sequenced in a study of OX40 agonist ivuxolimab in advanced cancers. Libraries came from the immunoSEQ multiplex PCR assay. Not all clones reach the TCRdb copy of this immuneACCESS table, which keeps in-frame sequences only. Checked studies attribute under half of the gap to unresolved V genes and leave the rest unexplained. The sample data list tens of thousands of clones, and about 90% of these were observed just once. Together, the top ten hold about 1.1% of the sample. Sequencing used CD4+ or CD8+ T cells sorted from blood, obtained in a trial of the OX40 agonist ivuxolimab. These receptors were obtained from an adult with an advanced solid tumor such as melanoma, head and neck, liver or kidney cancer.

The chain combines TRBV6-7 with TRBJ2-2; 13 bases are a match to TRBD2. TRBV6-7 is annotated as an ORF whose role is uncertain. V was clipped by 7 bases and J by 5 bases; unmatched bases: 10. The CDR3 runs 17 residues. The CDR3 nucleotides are TGTGCCAGCACAAAAGGGACTAGCGGGATTAAAACCGGGGAGCTGTTTTTT. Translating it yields CASTKGTSGIKTGELFF.

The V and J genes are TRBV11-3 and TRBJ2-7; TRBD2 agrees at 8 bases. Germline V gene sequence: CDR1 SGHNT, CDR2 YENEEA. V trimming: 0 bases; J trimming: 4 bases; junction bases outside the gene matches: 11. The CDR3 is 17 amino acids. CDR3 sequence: CASSLETPGAGEYEQYF. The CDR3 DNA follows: TGTGCCAGCAGCTTAGAAACCCCGGGAGCGGGAGAATACGAGCAGTACTTC.

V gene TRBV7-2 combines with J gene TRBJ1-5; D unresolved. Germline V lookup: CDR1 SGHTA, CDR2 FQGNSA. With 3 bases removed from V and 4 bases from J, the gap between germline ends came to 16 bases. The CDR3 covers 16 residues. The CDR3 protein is CASSLGEQLSNQPQHF. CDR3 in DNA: TGTGCCAGCAGCTTGGGTGAGCAGCTTTCAAATCAGCCCCAGCATTTT.

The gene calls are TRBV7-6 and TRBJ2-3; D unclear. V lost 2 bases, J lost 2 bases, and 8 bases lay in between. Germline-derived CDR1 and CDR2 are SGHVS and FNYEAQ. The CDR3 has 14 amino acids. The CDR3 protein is CASSLTALTDTQYF. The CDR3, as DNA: TGTGCCAGCAGCTTAACTGCGCTCACAGATACGCAGTATTTT.

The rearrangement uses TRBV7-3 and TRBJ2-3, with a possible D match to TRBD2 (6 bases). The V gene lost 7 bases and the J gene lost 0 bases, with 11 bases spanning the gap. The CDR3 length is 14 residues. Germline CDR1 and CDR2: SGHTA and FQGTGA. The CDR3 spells CASKSGPSTDTQYF. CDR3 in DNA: TGTGCCAGCAAAAGCGGGCCTAGCACAGATACGCAGTATTTT. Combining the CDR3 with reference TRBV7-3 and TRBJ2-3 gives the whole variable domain GAGVSQTPSNKVTEKGKYVELRCDPISGHTALYWYRQSLGQGPEFLIYFQGTGAADDSGLPNDRFFAVRPEGSVSTLKIQRTERGDSAVYLCASKSGPSTDTQYFGPGTRLTVL.

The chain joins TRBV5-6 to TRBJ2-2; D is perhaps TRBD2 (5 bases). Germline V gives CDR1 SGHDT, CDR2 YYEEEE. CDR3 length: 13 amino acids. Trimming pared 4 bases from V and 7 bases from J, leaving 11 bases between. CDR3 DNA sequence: TGTGCCAGCAGCCCGGACTGGGGCGGGGAGCTGTTTTTT. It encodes CASSPDWGGELFF. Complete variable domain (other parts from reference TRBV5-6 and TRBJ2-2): DAGVTQSPTHLIKTRGQQVTLRCSPKSGHDTVSWYQQALGQGPQFIFQYYEEEERQRGNFPDRFSGHQFPNYSSELNVNALLLGDSALYLCASSPDWGGELFFGEGSRLTVL.

The CDR3 spells CASSLFLAGKDEQYF. CDR3 nucleotide sequence: TGTGCCAGCAGCTTATTCTTGGCAGGGAAGGACGAGCAGTACTTC. V is TRBV7-3 and J is TRBJ2-7; D is perhaps TRBD1 (5 bases). The germline V and J ends were trimmed by 2 bases and 5 bases, with 16 bases remaining between them. Germline V gene lookup returns CDR1 SGHTA and CDR2 FQGTGA. This CDR3 comprises 15 residues.

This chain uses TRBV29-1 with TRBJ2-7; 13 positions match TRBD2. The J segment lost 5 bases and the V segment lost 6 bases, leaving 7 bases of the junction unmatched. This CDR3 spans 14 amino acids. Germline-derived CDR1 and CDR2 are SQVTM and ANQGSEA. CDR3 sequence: CSVLTSGRWDEQYF. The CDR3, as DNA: TGCAGCGTCTTGACTAGCGGGAGGTGGGACGAGCAGTACTTC.

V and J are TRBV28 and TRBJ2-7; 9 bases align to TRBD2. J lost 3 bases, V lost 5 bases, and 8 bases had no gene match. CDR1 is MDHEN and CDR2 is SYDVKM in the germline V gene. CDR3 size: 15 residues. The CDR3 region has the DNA TGTGCCAGCAGTCGGACCGGGACTAGCAGCTACGAGCAGTACTTC. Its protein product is CASSRTGTSSYEQYF.

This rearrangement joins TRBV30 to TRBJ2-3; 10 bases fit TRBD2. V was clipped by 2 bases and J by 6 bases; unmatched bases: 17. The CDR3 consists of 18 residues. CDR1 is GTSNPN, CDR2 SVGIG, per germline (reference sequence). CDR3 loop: CAWSRGLAERNGVDTQYF. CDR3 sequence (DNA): TGTGCCTGGAGTCGAGGACTAGCGGAAAGAAACGGGGTCGATACGCAGTATTTT.

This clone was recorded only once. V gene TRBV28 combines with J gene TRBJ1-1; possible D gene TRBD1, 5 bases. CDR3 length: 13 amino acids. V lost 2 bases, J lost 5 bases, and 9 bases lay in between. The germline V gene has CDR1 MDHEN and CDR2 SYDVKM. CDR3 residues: CASSLPGQTEAFF. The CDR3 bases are TGTGCCAGCAGTTTACCAGGGCAGACTGAAGCTTTCTTT.

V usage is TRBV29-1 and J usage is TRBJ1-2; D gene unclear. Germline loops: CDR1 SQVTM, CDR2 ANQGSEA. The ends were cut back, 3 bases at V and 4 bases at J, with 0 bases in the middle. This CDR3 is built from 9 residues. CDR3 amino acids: CSVDYGYTF. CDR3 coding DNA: TGCAGCGTTGACTATGGCTACACCTTC.

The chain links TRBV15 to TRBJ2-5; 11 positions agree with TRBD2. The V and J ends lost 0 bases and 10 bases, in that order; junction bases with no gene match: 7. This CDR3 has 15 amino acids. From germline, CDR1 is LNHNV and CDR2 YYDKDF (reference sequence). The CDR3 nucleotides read TGTGCCACCAGCAGAGAAGCTAGCGGGAGGAAGGTCCAGTACTTC. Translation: CATSREASGRKVQYF.

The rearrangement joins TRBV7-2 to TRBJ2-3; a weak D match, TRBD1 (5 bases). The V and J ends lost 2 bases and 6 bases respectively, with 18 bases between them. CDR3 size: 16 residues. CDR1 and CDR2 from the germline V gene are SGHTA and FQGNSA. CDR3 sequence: CASSLSWAVPGDTQYF. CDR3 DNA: TGTGCCAGCAGCTTAAGTTGGGCAGTGCCAGGGGATACGCAGTATTTT.

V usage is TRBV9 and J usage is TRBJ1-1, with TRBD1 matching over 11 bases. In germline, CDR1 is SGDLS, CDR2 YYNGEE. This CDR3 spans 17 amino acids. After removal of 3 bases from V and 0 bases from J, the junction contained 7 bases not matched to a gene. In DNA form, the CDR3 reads TGTGCCAGCAGCGGCGGACAGGGGGCGTTCATGAACACTGAAGCTTTCTTT. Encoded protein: CASSGGQGAFMNTEAFF.

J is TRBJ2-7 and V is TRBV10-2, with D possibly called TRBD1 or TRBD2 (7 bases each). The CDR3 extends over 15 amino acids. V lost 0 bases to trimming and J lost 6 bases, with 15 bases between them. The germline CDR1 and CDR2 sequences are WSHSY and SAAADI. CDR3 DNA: TGCGCCAGCAGTGAGTCCCAGGGGGGGAGATCCGAGCAGTACTTC. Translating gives CASSESQGGRSEQYF.

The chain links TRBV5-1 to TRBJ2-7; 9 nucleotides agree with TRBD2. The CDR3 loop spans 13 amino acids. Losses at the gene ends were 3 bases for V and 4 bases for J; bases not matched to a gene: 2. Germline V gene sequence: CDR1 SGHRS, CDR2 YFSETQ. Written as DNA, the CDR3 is TGCGCCAGCAGCTGGAGCGGGGGGTACGAGCAGTACTTC. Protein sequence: CASSWSGGYEQYF.